The source of this T cell receptor (beta chain) is a study of identifying expanded T cells in peripheral blood. Whole-study results and caveats: Clone count variance between approximately two-week samples rose with total template count. Differentially abundant clones: 1 to 1.5 between replicates, just under 17 at two to three weeks, 19 at four.

Sequencing was performed with immunoSEQ multiplex PCR; in TCRdb, only in-frame clones are kept and a portion is missing. The sample has more than 80,000 clones; around 89% are singletons. Concerning this clone itself: Its antigen is not known.

Material: blood. This sequence originates from a person aged 18 to 75 in good health.

The CDR3 DNA is TGTGCCAGCAGGGGACTAGGCTACAATGAGCAGTTCTTC. As protein: CASRGLGYNEQFF. This rearrangement joins TRBV2 to TRBJ2-1; TRBD2 aligns across 8 bases. The germline V gene encodes CDR1 SNHLY and CDR2 FYNNEI. V shed 6 bases, J shed 3 bases, and the junction held 1 base outside the gene matches. CDR3 length: 13 residues.